This passage covers 26 T cell receptor beta chains from one sample sequenced in a study of blood T cell repertoires in COVID-19. Data came from immunoSEQ multiplex PCR; TCRdb stores just in-frame clones and leaves some out. The table includes 120,000 or so clones, around 82% detected once. Sequencing was performed on peripheral blood. These receptors were collected from a woman aged 55-69 years with acute or convalescent COVID-19.

In DNA, the CDR3 is TGTGCCAGTACCATGGGCAGCAACTATGGCTACACCTTC. Amino acid sequence: CASTMGSNYGYTF. The chain combines TRBV19 with TRBJ1-2; D ambiguous. The CDR3 extends over 13 amino acids. Germline values: CDR1 LNHDA, CDR2 SQIVND (reference sequence). V was cut by 7 bases and J by 2 bases, with 11 bases left in between.

The chain combines TRBV7-2 with TRBJ2-5; the match to TRBD2 covers 10 bases. Germline CDR1 is SGHTA and CDR2 is FQGNSA. This CDR3 has 17 residues. V lost 5 bases, J lost 6 bases, and 15 bases stayed unmatched. The CDR3 is CASSRPGQRGGRKTQYF. As DNA, the CDR3 is TGTGCCAGCAGCCGTCCGGGCCAGCGGGGGGGCCGGAAGACCCAGTACTTC.

CDR3 sequence: CASGIYVGATNTGELFF. DNA of the CDR3: TGTGCTAGTGGTATCTACGTGGGCGCCACGAACACCGGGGAGCTGTTTTTT. The V and J genes are TRBV12-5 and TRBJ2-2; D not resolved. Germline values: CDR1 LGHNT, CDR2 FRNRAP. Trimming pared 5 bases from V and 0 bases from J, leaving 16 bases between. The CDR3 sequence is 17 residues long.

The chain combines TRBV9 with TRBJ1-1; D gene ambiguous. With 5 bases removed from V and 2 bases from J, the gap between germline ends came to 7 bases. CDR3 length equals 12 residues. CDR1 is SGDLS, CDR2 YYNGEE, per germline. The CDR3 reads CASSRANTEAFF. The CDR3 nucleotides are TGTGCCAGCAGTCGAGCAAACACTGAAGCTTTCTTT.

The V gene is TRBV7-9, the J gene TRBJ1-4; TRBD1 matches at 7 bases. Trimming took 2 bases from V and 0 from J; bases not matched to a gene: 3. The CDR3 consists of 16 residues. Germline-derived CDR1 and CDR2 are SEHNR and FQNEAQ (reference sequence). CDR3 residues: CASSLTGQTTNEKLFF. In nucleotides, the CDR3 is TGTGCCAGCAGCTTAACGGGACAGACAACTAATGAAAAACTGTTTTTT. The entire variable domain, with the rest obtained from reference TRBV7-9 and TRBJ1-4, is as follows: DTGVSQNPRHKITKRGQNVTFRCDPISEHNRLYWYRQTLGQGPEFLTYFQNEAQLEKSRLLSDRFSAERPKGSFSTLEIQRTEQGDSAMYLCASSLTGQTTNEKLFFGSGTQLSVL.

The chain carries TRBV7-2 and TRBJ2-3; D unclear. V was cut by 2 bases and J by 4 bases, with 10 bases left in between. This CDR3 contains 14 residues. Germline CDR1 is SGHTA and CDR2 is FQGNSA. CDR3 loop: CASSLLPPPDTQYF. For the CDR3, the DNA is TGTGCCAGCAGCTTACTTCCCCCCCCAGATACGCAGTATTTT.

J is TRBJ2-2 and V is TRBV4-3, with 9 bases that match TRBD2. V was clipped by 1 base and J by 4 bases; unmatched bases: 10. The CDR3 totals 18 residues. Per the germline V gene, CDR1 is LGHNA and CDR2 is YSLEER. CDR3 DNA sequence: TGCGCCAGCAGCCAAGCCCCTTTCGGGACTAGCTCCACCGGGGAGCTGTTTTTT. Protein product: CASSQAPFGTSSTGELFF.

This clone was detected a few times. The chain links TRBV7-9 to TRBJ1-5, with 12 bases fitting TRBD1. V shed 6 bases and J 6 bases; nucleotides not matched to a gene: 9. Per germline, CDR1 SEHNR and CDR2 FQNEAQ (reference sequence). There are 16 residues in the CDR3. CDR3 sequence (DNA): TGTGCCAGCAGTCGAGGGGACAGGGGGCAGGGTCAGCCCCAGCATTTT. Encoded protein: CASSRGDRGQGQPQHF.

This rearrangement joins TRBV2 to TRBJ1-4, with D tentatively TRBD1 (5 bases). Germline-derived CDR1 and CDR2 are SNHLY and FYNNEI. This CDR3 is 15 amino acids long. V was shortened by 6 bases and J by 8 bases, with 19 bases between the two germline ends. CDR3 in amino acids: CASRPPRATAEKLFF. The DNA of the CDR3 is TGTGCCAGCAGGCCGCCCAGGGCAACCGCAGAAAAACTGTTTTTT.

CDR3 DNA: TGTGCCCTTACCCAAGACCGGGGCACTGAAGCTTTCTTT. Translated: CALTQDRGTEAFF. The rearrangement joins TRBV2 to TRBJ1-1; D unresolved. The germline gives CDR1 SNHLY, CDR2 FYNNEI. V was pared by 11 bases and J by 4 bases, with 17 bases between. This CDR3 has 13 amino acids.

The CDR3 is CASSLYLVGSYNEQFF. The CDR3 bases are TGTGCCAGCAGCCTCTACCTCGTCGGCTCCTACAATGAGCAGTTCTTC. The chain uses TRBV6-2 or TRBV6-3 and TRBJ2-1, with D uncertain. Germline lookup yields CDR1 MNHEY and CDR2 SVGEGT. Trimming took 6 bases from V and 0 from J, leaving 15 bases between them. The CDR3 consists of 16 residues.

The chain carries TRBV4-1 and TRBJ1-6, with D perhaps TRBD1 (6 bases). The CDR3 runs to 19 residues. Trimming shortened V by 5 bases and J by 1 base, and 21 bases separated the two germline ends. Per the germline V gene, CDR1 is MGHRA and CDR2 is YSYEKL. CDR3 bases: TGCGCCAGCAGCATGGGGGGGCCTTCCCTCATGTCCTATAATTCACCCCTCCACTTT. Translating gives CASSMGGPSLMSYNSPLHF.

V usage is TRBV7-2 and J usage is TRBJ1-2; no reliable D call. The V end was cut by 6 bases, the J end by 8 bases, with 13 bases between. Germline CDR1 SGHTA, CDR2 FQGNSA. This CDR3 contains 12 residues. CDR3 sequence reads: CASSPSVIGYTF. The CDR3 DNA reads TGTGCCAGCAGTCCCAGCGTAATCGGCTACACCTTC.

The rearrangement joins TRBV9 to TRBJ1-2; 7 nucleotides match TRBD1. Germline V gene sequence: CDR1 SGDLS, CDR2 YYNGEE. The V gene end was trimmed by 3 bases and the J gene end by 7 bases; junction bases not matched to a gene: 12. This CDR3 contains 15 residues. The CDR3 here is CASSAQTGAGGGYTF. CDR3 nucleotide sequence: TGTGCCAGCAGCGCCCAAACAGGGGCCGGCGGTGGCTACACCTTC.

This chain connects TRBV7-2 to TRBJ1-3; TRBD1 might be the D (5 bases). CDR1 is SGHTA, CDR2 FQGNSA, per germline. V lost 1 base, J lost 4 bases, and 23 bases lay in between. This CDR3 comprises 19 residues. The CDR3, as DNA: TGTGCCAGCAGCTTAGTTCAAATTCGACAGCCAACCAGCGGAAACACCATATATTTT. Residues: CASSLVQIRQPTSGNTIYF.

The chain carries TRBV30 and TRBJ2-3; perhaps TRBD2 as D (6 bases). Germline CDR1 is GTSNPN and CDR2 is SVGIG (reference sequence). Trimming removed 7 bases at V and 2 bases at J, with 16 bases between. CDR3 size: 14 residues. This chain's CDR3 is CASSRDLDTDTQYF. The CDR3 region has the DNA TGTGCCTCGTCCAGGGACTTAGACACAGATACGCAGTATTTT.

The gene calls are TRBV9 and TRBJ2-3; D remains unclear. Germline CDR1 SGDLS, CDR2 YYNGEE. Trimming removed 4 bases from V and 4 bases from J, with 10 bases in between. The CDR3 covers 13 residues. The CDR3 region has the DNA TGTGCCAGCAGCCCCCGGTTCCCAGATACGCAGTATTTT. Protein sequence: CASSPRFPDTQYF.

This sequence joins TRBV6-5 and TRBJ2-5; TRBD2 aligns across 9 bases. V lost 1 base, J lost 1 base, and 4 bases stayed unmatched. The CDR3 is 16 amino acids. Per the germline V gene, CDR1 is MNHEY and CDR2 is SVGAGI. CDR3 sequence reads: CASSYWAAGGQETQYF. The DNA of the CDR3 is TGTGCCAGCAGTTACTGGGCAGCGGGGGGCCAAGAGACCCAGTACTTC.

This chain connects TRBV4-2 to TRBJ2-1, with 12 bases matching TRBD2. J gave up 1 base and V 5 bases, and 3 bases lay outside the gene matches. Germline CDR1 and CDR2: LGHNA and YNFKEQ. The length of the CDR3 is 16 residues. The chain's CDR3 is CASSSSGGGSYNEQFF. Here the CDR3 DNA reads TGTGCCAGCAGCTCTAGCGGGGGGGGGTCCTACAATGAGCAGTTCTTC.

The chain has TRBV13 and TRBJ2-1; no firm D call. This CDR3 contains 14 residues. Germline V gene sequence: CDR1 PRHDT, CDR2 FYEKMQ (reference sequence). The ends were cut back, 1 base at V and 5 bases at J, with 9 bases in the middle. CDR3 region: CASSLVGGNNEQFF. For the CDR3, the DNA is TGTGCCAGCAGCTTAGTTGGCGGAAACAATGAGCAGTTCTTC.

This chain links TRBV29-1 with TRBJ1-2; D is perhaps TRBD1 (5 bases). Germline CDR1 reads SQVTM; CDR2 reads ANQGSEA. The CDR3 is made up of 12 amino acids. Trimming stripped 5 bases from V and 3 bases from J, with 10 bases between. CDR3 nucleotide sequence: TGCAGCGTTAGTCAGGGTGACTATGGCTACACCTTC. Its protein product is CSVSQGDYGYTF.

This rearrangement joins TRBV7-2 to TRBJ1-2, with 8 bases fitting TRBD1. Germline CDR1 is SGHTA and CDR2 is FQGNSA. The CDR3 contains 16 residues. The junction had 5 bases not matched to a gene; V was cut back by 2 bases and J by 0 bases. CDR3 sequence: CASSLSRGLANYGYTF. CDR3 DNA sequence: TGTGCCAGCAGCTTAAGCAGGGGGCTTGCTAACTATGGCTACACCTTC.

V is TRBV5-4 and J is TRBJ1-1; the match to TRBD1 covers 7 bases. The CDR3 totals 16 residues. V was pared by 0 bases and J by 2 bases, with 7 bases of the junction left unmatched. CDR1 is SGHNT and CDR2 is YYREEE in the germline V gene (reference sequence). The CDR3 loop reads CASSLAQGRGNTEAFF. CDR3 DNA: TGTGCCAGCAGCTTGGCACAGGGGAGAGGAAACACTGAAGCTTTCTTT.

As DNA, the CDR3 is TGTGCCAGCGGAGGTGGGTCCACAGATACGCAGTATTTT. Translated: CASGGGSTDTQYF. The chain recombines TRBV7-9 with TRBJ2-3, with D maybe TRBD2 (5 bases). The CDR3 is made up of 13 amino acids. V was clipped by 8 bases and J by 2 bases, with 11 bases between them. Germline CDR1 reads SEHNR; CDR2 reads FQNEAQ (reference sequence).

The V and J genes are TRBV28 and TRBJ1-6; 8 bases align to TRBD1. The junction had 7 bases not matched to a gene; V was cut back by 5 bases and J by 7 bases. The CDR3 spans 15 residues. The germline gives CDR1 MDHEN, CDR2 SYDVKM. DNA of the CDR3: TGTGCCAGCAGTACCCCAGGGGGCGGCAATTCACCCCTCCACTTT. Amino acids: CASSTPGGGNSPLHF.

The chain's CDR3 is CASSLTGQGADGYTF. The DNA of the CDR3 is TGTGCCAGCAGCTTAACTGGGCAGGGGGCAGACGGCTACACCTTC. V usage is TRBV11-2 and J usage is TRBJ1-2; 8 bases match TRBD1. V lost 2 bases to trimming and J lost 8 bases; unmatched junction nucleotides: 10. Looked up from germline, CDR1 is SGHAT and CDR2 is FQNNGV. The CDR3 consists of 15 residues.